Below are 26 T cell receptor beta chains sequenced from a single sample in a study of blood T cell repertoires in COVID-19. Clones were read by immunoSEQ multiplex PCR, and TCRdb kept only the in-frame ones, dropping some. Of tens of thousands of clones in the sample, approximately 84% were seen once. Sequenced: peripheral blood. The receptors were sampled from a man in his 70s with active COVID-19.

The rearrangement uses TRBV14 and TRBJ2-7; TRBD1 might be the D (6 bases). Germline V gene data show CDR1 as SGHDN and CDR2 as FVKESK. This CDR3 contains 13 residues. Trimming left V 4 bases short and J 7 bases short, with 14 bases between. The CDR3 DNA is TGTGCCAGCAGCCGGGACACCGCTGGGGAGCAGTACTTC. Its protein is CASSRDTAGEQYF.

V is TRBV5-1 and J is TRBJ2-5, with D perhaps matching TRBD2 (5 bases). CDR1 and CDR2 (germline): SGHRS, YFSETQ. The CDR3 contains 14 residues. V dropped 1 base and J dropped 3 bases, with 10 bases sitting between them. Here the CDR3 DNA reads TGCGCCAGCAGCTTGTCGGCGGGCAAAGAGACCCAGTACTTC. Encoded protein: CASSLSAGKETQYF.

This clone was counted once. V and J are TRBV24-1 and TRBJ1-5; D might be TRBD1 (6 bases). Trimming took 5 bases from V and 2 from J, leaving 21 bases between them. This CDR3 has 18 residues. The germline CDR1 and CDR2 sequences are KGHDR and SFDVKD. CDR3: CATSAKGGPREGNQPQHF. The CDR3 nucleotides read TGTGCCACCAGTGCCAAGGGGGGGCCCAGGGAAGGCAATCAGCCCCAGCATTTT.

The chain uses TRBV15 and TRBJ2-1; 9 bases fit TRBD2. The V gene end was trimmed by 6 bases and the J gene end by 4 bases; junction bases not matched to a gene: 10. Germline V gene data show CDR1 as LNHNV and CDR2 as YYDKDF (reference sequence). This CDR3 is built from 16 residues. The CDR3 is CATRDRSGRSYNEQFF. CDR3 in DNA: TGTGCCACCAGGGATAGGAGCGGGAGGTCGTACAATGAGCAGTTCTTC. Based on the CDR3 plus reference TRBV15 and TRBJ2-1, the full variable domain is DAMVIQNPRYQVTQFGKPVTLSCSQTLNHNVMYWYQQKSSQAPKLLFHYYDKDFNNEADTPDNFQSRRPNTSFCFLDIRSPGLGDTAMYLCATRDRSGRSYNEQFFGPGTRLTVL.

In DNA form, the CDR3 reads TGTGCCAGCAGCTTAGGCGGAGGAAGGAAGACCCAGTACTTC. Translation: CASSLGGGRKTQYF. The chain uses TRBV7-6 and TRBJ2-5; maybe TRBD2 (5 bases). From germline, CDR1 is SGHVS and CDR2 FNYEAQ. CDR3 length equals 14 residues. V was cut by 1 base and J by 6 bases, with 12 bases left in between.

This clone was seen many times. This sequence joins TRBV21-1 and TRBJ1-5; TRBD1 is taken as the D call from the table, unchecked against the DNA. TRBV21-1 is designated a pseudogene. This CDR3 spans 17 amino acids. The CDR3 coding sequence is TGTGCCAGCAGCGAACCGTCCGGGACAGGGCTCAATCAGCCCCAGCATTTT. Its translation: CASSEPSGTGLNQPQHF.

This chain uses TRBV27 with TRBJ2-1; D is possibly TRBD2 (6 bases). The CDR3 is made up of 14 amino acids. V dropped 3 bases and J dropped 4 bases, with 10 bases sitting between them. Germline loops: CDR1 MNHEY, CDR2 SMNVEV (reference sequence). This chain's CDR3 is CASSLEGLYNEQFF. CDR3 bases: TGTGCCAGCAGTTTGGAGGGCCTATACAATGAGCAGTTCTTC.

The chain has TRBV18 and TRBJ1-1; D is unresolved. V lost 6 bases and J lost 4, with 12 bases in between. Germline values: CDR1 KGHSH, CDR2 LQKENI. The CDR3 totals 13 residues. DNA of the CDR3: TGTGCCAGCTCGGAGGGAAGCGTCACTGAAGCTTTCTTT. This translates into CASSEGSVTEAFF.

A single count supports this clone. As DNA, the CDR3 is TGTGCCAGCAGTGAAACACAAAGCAATCAGCCCCAGCATTTT. This encodes CASSETQSNQPQHF. This chain links TRBV2 with TRBJ1-5; D uncertain. Trimming pared 2 bases from V and 1 base from J, leaving 6 bases between. This CDR3 is 14 amino acids long. Germline V lookup: CDR1 SNHLY, CDR2 FYNNEI.

V gene TRBV6-5 combines with J gene TRBJ2-5, with TRBD2 as a possible D gene (5 bases). This CDR3 has 13 amino acids. The germline V gene encodes CDR1 MNHEY and CDR2 SVGAGI. With 6 bases removed from V and 2 bases from J, the gap between germline ends came to 10 bases. The CDR3 sequence: CASSWTGQETQYF. CDR3 in DNA: TGTGCCAGCAGCTGGACTGGGCAAGAGACCCAGTACTTC.

The V gene is TRBV27, the J gene TRBJ1-1; 10 nucleotides match TRBD1. V shed 2 bases and J 4 bases; nucleotides not matched to a gene: 7. This CDR3 is 16 amino acids long. Germline-derived CDR1 and CDR2 are MNHEY and SMNVEV (reference sequence). The CDR3 DNA sequence: TGTGCCAGCAGTTTAATCAAGGGACAGGGGTCCACTGAAGCTTTCTTT. Amino acids: CASSLIKGQGSTEAFF.

This rearrangement joins TRBV20-1 to TRBJ2-7, with 8 bases identical to TRBD1. The V gene's germline CDR1 is DFQATT and CDR2 SNEGSKA (reference sequence). Germline trimming cut 6 bases from V and 12 bases from J; bases unmatched to any gene: 10. The CDR3 is 11 amino acids. CDR3 sequence reads: CSAKTGEKGYF. CDR3 nucleotides: TGCAGTGCCAAGACAGGGGAGAAAGGGTACTTC.

This sequence joins TRBV28 and TRBJ2-6; D may be TRBD2 (5 bases). The V end lost 3 bases, the J end lost 0 bases, and 12 bases lay between the germline ends. This CDR3 spans 17 amino acids. Germline loops: CDR1 MDHEN, CDR2 SYDVKM. CDR3 sequence: CASSFRRASSGANVLTF. DNA of the CDR3: TGTGCCAGCAGTTTCAGGCGGGCAAGCTCTGGGGCCAACGTCCTGACTTTC.

The chain uses TRBV12-3 or TRBV12-4 and TRBJ1-2; D is unclear. Trimming removed 6 bases at V and 2 bases at J, with 4 bases between. The CDR3 is 11 amino acids. The CDR3, as DNA: TGTGCCAGCAGCTCGAACTATGGCTACACCTTC. It encodes CASSSNYGYTF.

J is TRBJ1-5 and V is TRBV27, with 11 bases aligning to TRBD1. The CDR3 sequence is 19 residues long. Losses at the gene ends were 4 bases for V and 0 bases for J; bases not matched to a gene: 11. Germline loops: CDR1 MNHEY, CDR2 SMNVEV (reference sequence). CDR3 sequence (DNA): TGTGCCAGCAGTTCATGGACCGGACAGGGGGCTTATAGCAATCAGCCCCAGCATTTT. Its translation is CASSSWTGQGAYSNQPQHF.

The chain has TRBV3-1 (or the pseudogene TRBV3-2) and TRBJ2-1; unclear D gene. The V and J ends lost 4 bases and 5 bases respectively, with 6 bases between them. Germline-derived CDR1 and CDR2 are LGHDT and YNNKEL (reference sequence). This CDR3 comprises 12 residues. The CDR3 protein is CASSLYHNEQFF. The CDR3, as DNA: TGTGCCAGCAGCCTCTACCACAATGAGCAGTTCTTC.

This clone was observed once. The DNA for the CDR3 is TGCGCCAGCAGCCTCCCACAGGGGCCAAGCACAGATACGCAGTATTTT. This translates into CASSLPQGPSTDTQYF. V is TRBV5-1 and J is TRBJ2-3; 7 bases match TRBD1. The trim removed 4 bases at V and 0 bases at J, leaving 8 bases unmatched. CDR1 SGHRS and CDR2 YFSETQ come from the germline V gene. The CDR3 has 16 amino acids.

Only one count was recorded for this clone. The CDR3 is CASSPELGIITDTQYF. Written as DNA, the CDR3 is TGTGCCAGCAGCCCCGAACTAGGGATTATCACAGATACGCAGTATTTT. The chain recombines TRBV11-2 with TRBJ2-3; possible D gene TRBD2, 5 bases. Per germline, CDR1 SGHAT and CDR2 FQNNGV. The CDR3 is 16 residues long. The germline V and J ends were trimmed by 5 bases and 2 bases, with 17 bases remaining between them.

This clone was recorded a few times. The chain uses TRBV5-8 and TRBJ2-7; unclear D gene. CDR1 and CDR2 (germline): SGHTS, YDEGEE. This CDR3 has 14 amino acids. V was shortened by 4 bases and J by 5 bases, with 16 bases between the two germline ends. DNA for the CDR3: TGTGCCAGCAGCCCTTTTCTAGTTTTCCACGAGCAGTACTTC. This codes for CASSPFLVFHEQYF.

This chain connects TRBV28 to TRBJ1-4; D might be TRBD1 (5 bases). With 8 bases removed from V and 0 bases from J, the gap between germline ends came to 10 bases. This CDR3 spans 14 amino acids. Germline V gene data show CDR1 as MDHEN and CDR2 as SYDVKM. CDR3 nucleotides: TGTGCCAGCCTACCGGGGGCAACTAATGAAAAACTGTTTTTT. It encodes CASLPGATNEKLFF.

The V gene is TRBV5-1, the J gene TRBJ2-7, with 7 bases identical to TRBD1. The CDR3 is 16 residues long. V lost 4 bases, J lost 4 bases, and 14 bases stayed unmatched. The germline V gene encodes CDR1 SGHRS and CDR2 YFSETQ. The CDR3 loop is CASSPGARGLGYEQYF. As DNA, the CDR3 is TGCGCCAGCAGCCCCGGGGCGAGGGGGCTAGGGTACGAGCAGTACTTC.

The chain carries TRBV18 and TRBJ2-1, with 10 bases matching TRBD2. Germline loops: CDR1 KGHSH, CDR2 LQKENI. After removal of 5 bases from V and 0 bases from J, the junction contained 13 bases not matched to a gene. This CDR3 has 19 amino acids. CDR3 loop: CASSSKGTSVESSYNEQFF. Here the CDR3 DNA reads TGTGCCAGCTCATCAAAGGGGACTAGCGTAGAGAGCTCCTACAATGAGCAGTTCTTC.

This clone was detected a few times. The chain recombines TRBV7-8 with TRBJ2-2, with 8 positions matching TRBD1. Germline trimming cut 7 bases from V and 0 bases from J; bases unmatched to any gene: 7. CDR1 and CDR2 from the germline V gene are SGHVS and FQNEAQ. This CDR3 is built from 16 residues. The CDR3 sequence: CASTFPGQANTGELFF. The CDR3 DNA reads as TGTGCCAGCACGTTTCCGGGACAGGCGAACACCGGGGAGCTGTTTTTT.

The sample holds one count of this clone. The chain has TRBV7-3 and TRBJ2-7; D possibly corresponds to TRBD2 (5 bases). The CDR3 runs 15 residues. Trimming took 5 bases from V and 4 from J, leaving 18 bases between them. Looked up from germline, CDR1 is SGHTA and CDR2 is FQGTGA. The CDR3 nucleotides read TGTGCCAGCAGCCCCGGAAGTCGGAGGAGGTACGAGCAGTACTTC. Translated: CASSPGSRRRYEQYF.

The gene calls are TRBV30 and TRBJ2-5, with 7 bases identical to TRBD2. J gave up 5 bases and V 0 bases, and 9 bases lay outside the gene matches. Germline loops: CDR1 GTSNPN, CDR2 SVGIG (reference sequence). There are 15 residues in the CDR3. CDR3 region: CAWSVRRGRRETQYF. DNA of the CDR3: TGTGCCTGGAGTGTACGACGCGGGAGACGGGAGACCCAGTACTTC.

The count of this clone is one. The J gene is TRBJ1-5, the V gene TRBV5-6, with 11 bases aligning to TRBD1. The V and J ends lost 4 bases and 0 bases, in that order; junction bases with no gene match: 6. Germline-derived CDR1 and CDR2 are SGHDT and YYEEEE. This CDR3 is built from 17 residues. Written as DNA, the CDR3 is TGTGCCAGCAGCCGCCGGACAGGGGGCTATAGCAATCAGCCCCAGCATTTT. It yields the protein CASSRRTGGYSNQPQHF.